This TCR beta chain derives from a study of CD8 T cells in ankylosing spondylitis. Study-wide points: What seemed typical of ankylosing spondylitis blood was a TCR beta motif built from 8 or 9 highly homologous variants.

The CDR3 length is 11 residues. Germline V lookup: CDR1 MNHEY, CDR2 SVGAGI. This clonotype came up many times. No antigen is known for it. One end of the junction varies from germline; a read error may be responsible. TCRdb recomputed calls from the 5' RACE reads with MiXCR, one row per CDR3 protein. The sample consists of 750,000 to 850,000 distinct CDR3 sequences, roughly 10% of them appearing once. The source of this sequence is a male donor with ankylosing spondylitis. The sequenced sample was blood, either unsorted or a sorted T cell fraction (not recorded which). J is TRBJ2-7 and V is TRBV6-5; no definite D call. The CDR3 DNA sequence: TGCGCCAGCAGCTCCCCCTACGAGCAGTACTTC. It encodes CASSSPYEQYF.